A selection of T cell receptor beta chains follows, all from one sample in a study of blood T cell repertoires in COVID-19. This table comes from immunoSEQ multiplex PCR, and its TCRdb copy is limited to in-frame clones, with some not included. Of tens of thousands of clones listed, more than 75% are singletons. Material: peripheral blood. The receptors were sampled from a man aged 45 to 65 with active or convalescent COVID-19. Both conserved end residues are part of each CDR3. The order of the fields is clone size, V gene, D gene, CDR3 protein. A D gene is named only where the DNA matches it firmly. Clone size is stated in some rows and not others, as once, few, many or a class when expanded.

abundance: NA
v_gene: TRBV3-1/TRBV3-2
d_gene: NA
CDR3aa: CASSQDLRPPTPTLDSPLHF

abundance: NA
v_gene: TRBV20-1
d_gene: NA
CDR3aa: CSAPGGIEAFF

abundance: NA
v_gene: TRBV7-9
d_gene: TRBD2
CDR3aa: CASSLTRGLPTDTQYF

abundance: NA
v_gene: TRBV10-3
d_gene: TRBD1
CDR3aa: CAIRTGTGTEAFF

abundance: NA
v_gene: TRBV5-8
d_gene: TRBD1
CDR3aa: CASSSQGLGGELFF

abundance: NA
v_gene: TRBV7-6
d_gene: NA
CDR3aa: CASSLAVGGEKLFF

abundance: NA
v_gene: TRBV5-1
d_gene: NA
CDR3aa: CASTVSWDGGDEQFF

abundance: NA
v_gene: TRBV5-3
d_gene: NA
CDR3aa: CARSLGGDQPQHF

abundance: once
v_gene: TRBV18
d_gene: NA
CDR3aa: CASSTDGANTGELFF

abundance: NA
v_gene: TRBV7-8
d_gene: TRBD1
CDR3aa: CASSTSGTGRTMKQFF

abundance: NA
v_gene: TRBV6-5
d_gene: NA
CDR3aa: CASSYGLGEQFF

abundance: NA
v_gene: TRBV5-1
d_gene: TRBD1
CDR3aa: CASSGTGTGGGETQYF

abundance: NA
v_gene: TRBV6-1
d_gene: NA
CDR3aa: CASSEDDRLYSNQPQHF

abundance: NA
v_gene: TRBV2
d_gene: NA
CDR3aa: CASRGVQGNTIYF

abundance: NA
v_gene: TRBV5-6
d_gene: TRBD2
CDR3aa: CASSRGGTGELFF

abundance: NA
v_gene: TRBV29-1
d_gene: NA
CDR3aa: CSARRGQETQYF

abundance: NA
v_gene: TRBV6-4
d_gene: NA
CDR3aa: CASREQDSNTEAFF

abundance: NA
v_gene: TRBV6-5
d_gene: NA
CDR3aa: CASRRTGSHEQYF

abundance: NA
v_gene: TRBV5-6
d_gene: NA
CDR3aa: CASSLWGQGYNEQFF

abundance: NA
v_gene: TRBV9
d_gene: NA
CDR3aa: CASSVASDTQYF

abundance: NA
v_gene: TRBV11-2
d_gene: NA
CDR3aa: CASSLSWGGVENTIYF

abundance: NA
v_gene: TRBV5-7
d_gene: TRBD2
CDR3aa: CASSDYLREGEQFF

abundance: NA
v_gene: TRBV24-1
d_gene: NA
CDR3aa: CATSDQDSTGANVLTF

abundance: NA
v_gene: TRBV5-1
d_gene: NA
CDR3aa: CASSLTGEVADTQYF

abundance: NA
v_gene: TRBV2
d_gene: NA
CDR3aa: CASSEQGLGNTIYF

abundance: NA
v_gene: TRBV6-5
d_gene: TRBD2
CDR3aa: CASRGRGGVYTQYF

abundance: NA
v_gene: TRBV5-1
d_gene: NA
CDR3aa: CASSSQGNEQFF

abundance: NA
v_gene: TRBV18
d_gene: TRBD1
CDR3aa: CASSPGAGGNSPLHF

abundance: NA
v_gene: TRBV28
d_gene: NA
CDR3aa: CASSLRGFVYGYTF